Listed below are T cell receptor beta chains from one sample, sequenced in a study of T cells in Graves' hyperthyroidism and ophthalmopathy. TCRdb used MiXCR to reprocess the multiplex PCR reads, holding one entry per CDR3 protein. Among around 300,000 distinct CDR3 sequences listed, around 20% were seen once. Sample: blood. These TCRs come from a man aged 50-60 years with Graves' ophthalmopathy. Each CDR3 is given with its conserved first and last residue.

V gene: TRBV19
J gene: TRBJ2-7
CDR3 protein: CASSILADPTSYEQYF

V gene: TRBV4-1
J gene: TRBJ2-7
CDR3 protein: CASSQAAVSLDEQYF

V gene: TRBV20-1
J gene: TRBJ2-1
CDR3 protein: CSAEGDNEQFF

V gene: TRBV12-3/TRBV12-4
J gene: TRBJ1-1
CDR3 protein: CASGNRGQGNTEAFF

V gene: TRBV9
J gene: TRBJ2-7
CDR3 protein: CASSVGTESLEQYF

V gene: TRBV5-1
J gene: TRBJ2-2
CDR3 protein: CASSLVLAGGPHTGELFF

V gene: TRBV10-1
J gene: TRBJ2-1
CDR3 protein: CASSEVAGDNEQFF

V gene: TRBV27
J gene: TRBJ2-1
CDR3 protein: CASSLIGNEQFF

V gene: TRBV12-3/TRBV12-4
J gene: TRBJ1-5
CDR3 protein: CASSLKGQIQPQHF

V gene: TRBV30
J gene: TRBJ2-3
CDR3 protein: CAWTRAGVPDTQYF

V gene: TRBV28
J gene: TRBJ1-1
CDR3 protein: CASKWDTEAFF

V gene: TRBV9
J gene: TRBJ2-1
CDR3 protein: CASSASLREQFF

V gene: TRBV7-2
J gene: TRBJ2-2
CDR3 protein: CASTPLLVVTTEELFF

V gene: TRBV5-1
J gene: TRBJ2-3
CDR3 protein: CASSPLSVGGPDTQYF

V gene: TRBV15
J gene: TRBJ2-3
CDR3 protein: CATSKGGHVGTDTQYF

V gene: TRBV6-1
J gene: TRBJ2-3
CDR3 protein: CASSVRRGLNTQYF

V gene: TRBV5-1
J gene: TRBJ2-3
CDR3 protein: CASSFKGSSTDTQYF

V gene: TRBV28
J gene: TRBJ1-2
CDR3 protein: CASSLGESNYGYTF

V gene: TRBV2
J gene: TRBJ2-7
CDR3 protein: CASRWAIELGEQYF

V gene: TRBV6-1
J gene: TRBJ2-3
CDR3 protein: CASSEDWGEFLDTQYF

V gene: TRBV7-9
J gene: TRBJ2-7
CDR3 protein: CASSRLWHEQYF

V gene: TRBV24-1
J gene: TRBJ2-3
CDR3 protein: CATSGLQDSPRPGGTDTQYF

V gene: TRBV11-2
J gene: TRBJ1-1
CDR3 protein: CASSLDPYGEAFF

V gene: TRBV4-1
J gene: TRBJ2-1
CDR3 protein: CASSQDLSSGQYNEQFF

V gene: TRBV19
J gene: TRBJ2-7
CDR3 protein: CASSRDPATYEQYF